These 6 T cell receptor beta chains were all obtained from the same sample, sequenced in a study of cytomegalovirus exposure and HLA in healthy donors. PCR primers comprised 60 Vbeta and 13 Jbeta primers. Only in-frame clones appear in the TCRdb table, and some are missing; sequencing was by immunoSEQ multiplex PCR. The sample has under 200,000 clones, more than 65% seen once. Source material: PBMCs. All receptors come from a woman aged 35 to 49 in good health and CMV-seropositive.

In nucleotides, the CDR3 is TGTGCCAGCAGTAGCAGGGGCACTCAGCCCCAGCATTTT. Amino acid sequence: CASSSRGTQPQHF. The chain combines TRBV27 with TRBJ1-5, with TRBD1 as a possible D gene (6 bases). V lost 5 bases and J lost 6, with 11 bases in between. Looked up from germline, CDR1 is MNHEY and CDR2 is SMNVEV (reference sequence). The CDR3 covers 13 residues.

Remarks on this clone: The junction departs from the called germline gene at one end, perhaps through a read error. The chain carries TRBV6-6 and TRBJ1-2; D remains ambiguous. The CDR3 length is 14 residues. Germline lookup yields CDR1 MNHNY and CDR2 SVGAGI (reference sequence). The CDR3 is CASSPSDGNYGYPF. The CDR3 DNA reads TGTGCCAGCAGCCCGTCTGACGGTAACTATGGCTACCCCTTC.

This clone was picked up a small number of times. The V and J genes are TRBV7-2 and TRBJ1-1; 11 positions agree with TRBD1. The V segment lost 4 bases and the J segment 10 bases; nucleotides outside the gene matches: 5. Germline CDR1 and CDR2: SGHTA and FQGNSA. This CDR3 is built from 13 residues. CDR3 in DNA: TGTGCCAGCAGCTCGGACAGGGGGCGACGAGCTTTCTTT. It translates to CASSSDRGRRAFF.

This sequence joins TRBV5-5 and TRBJ1-1, with 9 bases aligning to TRBD1. Germline V gene sequence: CDR1 SGHKS, CDR2 YYEKEE (reference sequence). There are 14 residues in the CDR3. V was pared by 4 bases and J by 4 bases, with 5 bases of the junction left unmatched. The CDR3 bases are TGTGCCAGCAGCCCACAGGGGGCAGGCACTGAAGCTTTCTTT. It translates to CASSPQGAGTEAFF.

The V call is TRBV4-1, the J call TRBJ1-1; weak D call: TRBD1 (6 bases). This CDR3 has 17 residues. Per the germline V gene, CDR1 is MGHRA and CDR2 is YSYEKL. Trimming stripped 2 bases from V and 4 bases from J, with 20 bases between. The chain's CDR3 is CASSQFPHGGLGTEAFF. CDR3 in DNA: TGCGCCAGCAGCCAATTCCCTCACGGGGGGCTTGGCACTGAAGCTTTCTTT.

This clone occurred a few times. The chain links TRBV21-1 to TRBJ2-7; TRBD2, the D gene given by the table, was not confirmed from the DNA. TRBV21-1 is termed a pseudogene. The CDR3 contains 14 residues. CDR3 DNA sequence: TGTGCCAGCAGCAAAGGGACTGGGTTCGACGAGCAGTACTTC. It codes for CASSKGTGFDEQYF.